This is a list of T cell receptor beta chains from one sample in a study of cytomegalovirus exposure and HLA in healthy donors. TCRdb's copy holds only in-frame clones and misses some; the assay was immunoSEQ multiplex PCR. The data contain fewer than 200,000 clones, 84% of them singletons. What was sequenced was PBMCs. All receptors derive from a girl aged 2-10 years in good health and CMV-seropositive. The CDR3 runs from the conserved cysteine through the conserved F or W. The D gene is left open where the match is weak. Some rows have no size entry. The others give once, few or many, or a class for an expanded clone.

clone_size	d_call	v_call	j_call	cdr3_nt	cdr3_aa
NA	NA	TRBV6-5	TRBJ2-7	TGTGCCAGCAGTAACTCTAGCGCGAGCTACGAGCAGTACTTC	CASSNSSASYEQYF
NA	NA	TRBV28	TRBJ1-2	TGTGCCAGCAGTCTATCCAACAGGGTAAGAGGCTACACCTTC	CASSLSNRVRGYTF
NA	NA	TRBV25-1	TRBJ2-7	TGTGCCAGCACTCCGCCAGGTGACTACGAGCAGTACTTC	CASTPPGDYEQYF
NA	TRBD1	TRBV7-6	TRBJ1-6	TGTGCCAGCAGCTCCGGACAGGGAGCCTCACCCCTCCACTTT	CASSSGQGASPLHF
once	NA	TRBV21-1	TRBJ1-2	TGTGCCAGCAGCATCGGGGACAGGCTCTGCTATGGCTACACCTTC	CASSIGDRLCYGYTF
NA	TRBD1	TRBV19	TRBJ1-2	TGTGCCAGTAGTACCACAAGGACAGGAGGTAACTTCTACACCTTC	CASSTTRTGGNFYTF
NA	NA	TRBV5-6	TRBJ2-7	TGTGCCAGCAGCTGGGGGCGTTTCTACGAGCAGTACTTC	CASSWGRFYEQYF
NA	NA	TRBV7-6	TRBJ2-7	TGTGCCAGCAGCTTAGCGTCGGCGGCCTACGAGCAGTACTTC	CASSLASAAYEQYF
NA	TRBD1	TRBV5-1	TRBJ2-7	TGCGCCAGCAGCTTGGGGACAGGGTCCCACGAGCAGTACTTC	CASSLGTGSHEQYF
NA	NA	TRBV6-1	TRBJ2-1	TGTGCCAGCAGTGGGGAGCGGATCTACAATGAGCAGTTCTTC	CASSGERIYNEQFF
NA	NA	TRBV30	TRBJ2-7	TGTGCCTGGAGTGTATCAGGCAGGGTAGGCTTCTACGAGCAGTACTTC	CAWSVSGRVGFYEQYF
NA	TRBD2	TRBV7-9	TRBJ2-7	TGTGCCAGCAGCGCGCAGATAGCGGGAGGGCGGAGGTACGAGCAGTACTTC	CASSAQIAGGRRYEQYF
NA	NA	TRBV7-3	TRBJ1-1	TGTGCCAGCAGCTTTTCGAGGGCCTCCACTGAAGCTTTCTTT	CASSFSRASTEAFF
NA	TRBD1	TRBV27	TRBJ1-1	TGTGCCAGCAGTTCTCCCCACAGGGGGCCTGAAGCTTTCTTT	CASSSPHRGPEAFF
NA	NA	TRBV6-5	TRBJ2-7	TGTGCCAGCTCCCAAACACAGGGTCACGAGCAGTACTTC	CASSQTQGHEQYF
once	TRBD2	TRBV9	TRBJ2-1	TGTGCCAGCAGCCTGACGGCGGGAGCTTCCTACAATGAGCAGTTCTTC	CASSLTAGASYNEQFF
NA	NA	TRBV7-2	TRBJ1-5	TGTGCCAGCAGCTTAGGGGGGGTTGGCAATCAGCCCCAGCATTTT	CASSLGGVGNQPQHF
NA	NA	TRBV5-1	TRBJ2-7	TGCGCCAGCAGCCCGAGAATTGAGGGGGAAGGGTACGAGCAGTACTTC	CASSPRIEGEGYEQYF
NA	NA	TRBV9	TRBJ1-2	TGTGCCAGCAGCTCCCCGGAGGGCTACACCTTC	CASSSPEGYTF
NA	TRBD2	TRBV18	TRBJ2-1	TGTGCCAGCTCATCCTCCCCAACTAGCGGGGGGTATGAGCAGTTCTTC	CASSSSPTSGGYEQFF
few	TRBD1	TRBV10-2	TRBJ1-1	TGCGCCAGCAGTGAGTTCCGGGACAGGGGAACTGAAGCTTTCTTT	CASSEFRDRGTEAFF
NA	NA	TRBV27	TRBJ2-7	TGTGCCAGCAGTTTATCCACGGGACAAGTCTCCTACGAGCAGTACTTC	CASSLSTGQVSYEQYF
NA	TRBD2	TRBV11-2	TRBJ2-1	TGTGCCAGCAGCCGGCCGGGACTAGCAGGCAATGAGCAGTTCTTC	CASSRPGLAGNEQFF
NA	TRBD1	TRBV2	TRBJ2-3	TGTGCCAGCAGTGGGGGGACAGGGGGCCAAGATACGCAGTATTTT	CASSGGTGGQDTQYF
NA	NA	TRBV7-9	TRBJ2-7	TGTGCCAGCAGCTTAGTCGGGACCTACGAGCAGTACTTC	CASSLVGTYEQYF
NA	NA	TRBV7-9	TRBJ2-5	TGTGCCAGCATCACAGGGCGGAATCAAGAGACCCAGTACTTC	CASITGRNQETQYF
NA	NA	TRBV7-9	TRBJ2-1	TGTGCCAGCAGCTTAAGGAGAGGAGATGAGCAGTTCTTC	CASSLRRGDEQFF
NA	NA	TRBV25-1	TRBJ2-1	TGTGCCAGCAGTCAAACGGGTTTGAATGAGCAGTTCTTC	CASSQTGLNEQFF
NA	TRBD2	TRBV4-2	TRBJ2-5	TGTGCCAGCAGCCAAGATGCATGGACTAGCGGGAGAGGTAGGGCAGAGACCCAGTACTTC	CASSQDAWTSGRGRAETQYF
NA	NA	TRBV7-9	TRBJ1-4	TGTGCCAGCAGTCCTGCCAGGGCCGGGTCGAAAGAAAAACTGTTTTTT	CASSPARAGSKEKLFF
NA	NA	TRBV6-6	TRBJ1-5	TGTGCCAGCAGTTACTACAGTAGCAATCAGCCCCAGCATTTT	CASSYYSSNQPQHF
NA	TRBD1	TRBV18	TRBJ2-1	TGTGCCAGCTCACCACGGGGACAGATTGGGGATGAGCAGTTCTTC	CASSPRGQIGDEQFF
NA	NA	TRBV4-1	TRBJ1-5	TGCGCCAGCAGCCGCTTCCAGGGTGGCAATCAGCCCCAGCATTTT	CASSRFQGGNQPQHF
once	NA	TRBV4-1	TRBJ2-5	TGCGCCAGCAGCCAGGCTCCATTCGGGGAACAGACCCAGTACTTC	CASSQAPFGEQTQYF
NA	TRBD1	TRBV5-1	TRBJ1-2	TGCGCCAGCAGCTCGGGACAGGGTGATGGCTACACCTTC	CASSSGQGDGYTF
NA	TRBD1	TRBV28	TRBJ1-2	TGTGCCAGCAGTCCCCTGAATGGTGGGCAGGGGGCTTTATCCTACACCTTC	CASSPLNGGQGALSYTF
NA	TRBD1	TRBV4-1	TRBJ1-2	TGCGCCAGCAGCCTGGACAGGCTTAGGGGTGGCTACACCTTC	CASSLDRLRGGYTF
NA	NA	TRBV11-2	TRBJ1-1	TGTGCCAGCAGCGGGGGGGAAGCTTTCTTT	CASSGGEAFF
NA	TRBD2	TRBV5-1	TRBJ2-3	TGCGCCAGCAGCATCGCCACGGGGGGTAGCACAGATACGCAGTATTTT	CASSIATGGSTDTQYF
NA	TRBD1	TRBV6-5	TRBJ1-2	TGTGCCACCTTATCCGGGACAGGTGACGGCTACACCTTC	CATLSGTGDGYTF
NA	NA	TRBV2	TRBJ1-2	TGTGCCAGCAGTGACGGCAGGGGCCACTATGGCTACACCTTC	CASSDGRGHYGYTF
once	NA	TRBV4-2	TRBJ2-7	TGTGCCAGCAGCAAAGAGGGGACTTCCTACGAGCAGTACTTC	CASSKEGTSYEQYF